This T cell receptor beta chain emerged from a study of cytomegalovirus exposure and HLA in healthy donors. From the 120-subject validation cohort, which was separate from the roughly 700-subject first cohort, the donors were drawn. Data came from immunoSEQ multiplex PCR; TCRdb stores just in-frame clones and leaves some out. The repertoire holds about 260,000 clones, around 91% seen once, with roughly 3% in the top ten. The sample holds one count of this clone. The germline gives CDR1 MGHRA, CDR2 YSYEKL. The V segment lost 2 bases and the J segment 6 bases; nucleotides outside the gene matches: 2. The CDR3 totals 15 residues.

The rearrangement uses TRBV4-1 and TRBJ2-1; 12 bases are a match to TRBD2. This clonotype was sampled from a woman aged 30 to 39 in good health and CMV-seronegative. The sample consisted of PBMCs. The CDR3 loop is CASSQLLAGGNEQFF. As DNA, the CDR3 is TGCGCCAGCAGCCAACTACTAGCGGGAGGCAATGAGCAGTTCTTC.